Each of the 25 T cell receptor beta chains below was sequenced from the same sample in a study of blood T cell repertoires in COVID-19. The assay was immunoSEQ multiplex PCR, and TCRdb's table has in-frame clones only and misses some. The data show about 67,000 clones, around 85% seen once. The sample consisted of peripheral blood. These receptors all stem from a woman older than 75 with acute or convalescent COVID-19.

The genes are TRBV5-1 and TRBJ2-1; 9 bases match TRBD2. Germline-derived CDR1 and CDR2 are SGHRS and YFSETQ. This CDR3 region has 15 residues. The junction had 8 bases not matched to a gene; V was cut back by 5 bases and J by 5 bases. CDR3 loop: CASSDTTSGDNEQFF. The CDR3 DNA is TGCGCCAGCAGTGATACGACTAGCGGAGACAATGAGCAGTTCTTC.

The chain combines TRBV15 with TRBJ2-2; 9 positions match TRBD2. The CDR3 runs to 16 residues. Germline V gives CDR1 LNHNV, CDR2 YYDKDF (reference sequence). The V and J ends lost 4 bases and 6 bases, in that order; junction bases with no gene match: 9. This chain's CDR3 is CATSTPSGVFAGELFF. The CDR3 bases are TGTGCCACCAGCACCCCTAGCGGGGTGTTTGCCGGGGAGCTGTTTTTT.

CDR3 loop: CASSLQGADTGELFF. In DNA form, the CDR3 reads TGTGCCAGCAGCTTACAGGGGGCAGACACCGGGGAGCTGTTTTTT. The rearrangement joins TRBV7-6 to TRBJ2-2, with 8 positions matching TRBD1. CDR3 length: 15 amino acids. J was trimmed by 3 bases and V by 2 bases; bases with no gene match: 2. CDR1 and CDR2 from the germline V gene are SGHVS and FNYEAQ.

The chain recombines TRBV5-1 with TRBJ1-6, with TRBD1 identical over 8 bases. Trimming at V came to 2 bases and at J to 5 bases, leaving 6 bases not matched to a gene. The CDR3 extends over 16 amino acids. Germline values: CDR1 SGHRS, CDR2 YFSETQ. The CDR3 nucleotides read TGCGCCAGCAGCTTACAACGGACAGGGAATAATTCACCCCTCCACTTT. Protein sequence: CASSLQRTGNNSPLHF.

The chain links TRBV2 to TRBJ2-7; 10 nucleotides align to TRBD1. V was pared by 4 bases and J by 3 bases, with 6 bases of the junction left unmatched. The CDR3 runs 15 residues. Germline V gene sequence: CDR1 SNHLY, CDR2 FYNNEI. CDR3 nucleotide sequence: TGTGCCAGCAGTGCACGGACAGGGGGGGTCTACGAGCAGTACTTC. It yields the protein CASSARTGGVYEQYF.

The rearrangement links TRBV3-1 (or the pseudogene TRBV3-2) to TRBJ1-3; the D gene is possibly TRBD1 (6 bases). V dropped 4 bases and J dropped 4 bases, with 11 bases sitting between them. CDR3 length: 14 residues. Germline loops: CDR1 LGHDT, CDR2 YNNKEL (reference sequence). The chain's CDR3 is CASSPRTEGNTIYF. CDR3 in DNA: TGTGCCAGCAGCCCTAGGACAGAAGGAAACACCATATATTTT.

The rearrangement links TRBV19 to TRBJ1-4, with 7 bases identical to TRBD1. The CDR3 runs to 14 residues. The V and J ends lost 5 bases and 5 bases, in that order; junction bases with no gene match: 5. Germline CDR1 and CDR2: LNHDA and SQIVND (reference sequence). The DNA for the CDR3 is TGTGCCAGTAGTCCCGGACAGGTGAATGAAAAACTGTTTTTT. Protein: CASSPGQVNEKLFF.

This clone turned up a few times. J is TRBJ2-1 and V is TRBV14; D is perhaps TRBD2 (5 bases). V lost 5 bases to trimming and J lost 0 bases, with 5 bases between them. This CDR3 spans 13 amino acids. Germline lookup yields CDR1 SGHDN and CDR2 FVKESK. The CDR3 DNA is TGTGCCAGCAGCGGGAGCTCCTACAATGAGCAGTTCTTC. Amino acids: CASSGSSYNEQFF.

The chain recombines TRBV27 with TRBJ2-1, with TRBD2 identical over 7 bases. CDR1 MNHEY and CDR2 SMNVEV come from the germline V gene (reference sequence). The CDR3 runs to 13 residues. V shed 2 bases and J 9 bases; nucleotides not matched to a gene: 4. CDR3 loop: CASSLGLEGEQFF. In DNA, the CDR3 is TGTGCCAGCAGTTTAGGACTAGAGGGTGAGCAGTTCTTC.

This chain uses TRBV24-1 with TRBJ2-3; 7 positions agree with TRBD2. The germline gives CDR1 KGHDR, CDR2 SFDVKD. The CDR3 runs 14 residues. J gave up 5 bases and V 6 bases, and 7 bases lay outside the gene matches. CDR3 nucleotide sequence: TGTGCCACCAGTCTCGCGGGAGCGGTAGATACGCAGTATTTT. It specifies CATSLAGAVDTQYF.

The chain couples TRBV10-3 to TRBJ2-7, with TRBD2 matching over 10 bases. The CDR3 runs to 16 residues. Trimming took 2 bases from V and 2 from J; bases not matched to a gene: 6. Germline V gives CDR1 ENHRY, CDR2 SYGVKD. Here the CDR3 DNA reads TGTGCCATCAGTGAGAGGACTAGCGGTGTAACCTACGAGCAGTACTTC. Translated: CAISERTSGVTYEQYF.

This clone was observed a few times. V gene TRBV29-1 combines with J gene TRBJ2-7; D is unclear. CDR3 length: 13 amino acids. The germline CDR1 and CDR2 sequences are SQVTM and ANQGSEA. Trimming pared 4 bases from V and 3 bases from J, leaving 13 bases between. The CDR3 nucleotides read TGCAGCGTTGGGGCAACAGCCAACTACGAGCAGTACTTC. Protein product: CSVGATANYEQYF.

The V and J genes are TRBV6-5 and TRBJ1-2; TRBD1 agrees at 8 bases. V dropped 1 base and J dropped 4; count of bases not matched to a gene: 8. This CDR3 has 16 residues. CDR1 and CDR2 (germline): MNHEY, SVGAGI. CDR3 loop: CASSYYRTGPFYGYTF. The CDR3 DNA sequence: TGTGCCAGCAGTTACTATCGGACAGGGCCCTTCTATGGCTACACCTTC.

The chain uses TRBV19 and TRBJ1-3; 7 bases fit TRBD1. Germline CDR1 LNHDA, CDR2 SQIVND (reference sequence). Trimming at V came to 7 bases and at J to 2 bases, leaving 5 bases not matched to a gene. CDR3 length: 14 residues. The CDR3 nucleotides read TGTGCCAGTATCGAGGGGGCGGCTGGAAACACCATATATTTT. The encoded protein is CASIEGAAGNTIYF.

The V and J genes are TRBV6-5 and TRBJ1-2; D is undetermined. This CDR3 has 12 amino acids. CDR1 and CDR2 from the germline V gene are MNHEY and SVGAGI. Deletions cut 5 bases from V and 14 bases from J, with 18 bases between. CDR3 sequence (DNA): TGTGCCAGCAGTATATCCGGCCCCGGAGGAACCTTC. Amino acid sequence: CASSISGPGGTF.

The V gene is TRBV5-4, the J gene TRBJ1-6, with D perhaps TRBD1 (6 bases). Trimming took off 3 bases at V and 8 bases at J, with 12 bases between the two ends. This CDR3 spans 14 amino acids. Looked up from germline, CDR1 is SGHNT and CDR2 is YYREEE (reference sequence). CDR3 residues: CASSSAAGDSPLHF. The DNA of the CDR3 is TGTGCCAGCAGCTCTGCGGCAGGGGATTCACCCCTCCACTTT.

The table lists this clone with a count of one. The genes are TRBV30 and TRBJ2-1; 12 bases align to TRBD2. The CDR3 has 15 residues. J gave up 8 bases and V 3 bases, and 8 bases lay outside the gene matches. Germline CDR1 GTSNPN, CDR2 SVGIG (reference sequence). In DNA, the CDR3 is TGTGCCTGGAGCGCCGGACTAGCGGGAATCTATGAGCAGTTCTTC. Amino acid sequence: CAWSAGLAGIYEQFF. Filled out from reference TRBV30 and TRBJ2-1, the complete variable domain reads SQTIHQWPATLVQPVGSPLSLECTVEGTSNPNLYWYRQAAGRGLQLLFYSVGIGQISSEVPQNLSASRPQDRQFILSSKKLLLSDSGFYLCAWSAGLAGIYEQFFGPGTRLTVL.

V usage is TRBV5-4 and J usage is TRBJ2-5; TRBD1 agrees at 7 bases. The V gene end was trimmed by 3 bases and the J gene end by 4 bases; junction bases not matched to a gene: 15. Germline V gene lookup returns CDR1 SGHNT and CDR2 YYREEE (reference sequence). This CDR3 region has 17 residues. CDR3 sequence: CASSSKRQGPGGETQYF. In DNA form, the CDR3 reads TGTGCCAGCAGCTCGAAAAGACAGGGTCCAGGGGGAGAGACCCAGTACTTC.

V and J are TRBV5-1 and TRBJ1-2; D may be TRBD1 (5 bases). CDR1 SGHRS and CDR2 YFSETQ come from the germline V gene. CDR3 length equals 14 residues. V lost 0 bases and J lost 4, with 10 bases in between. CDR3 in amino acids: CASSLEGIAYGYTF. In nucleotides, the CDR3 is TGCGCCAGCAGCTTGGAGGGGATTGCCTATGGCTACACCTTC.

The J gene is TRBJ2-7, the V gene TRBV5-1, with D perhaps TRBD2 (5 bases). Germline assignment: CDR1 SGHRS and CDR2 YFSETQ. V gave up 3 bases and J gave up 2 bases, with 18 bases separating them. This CDR3 spans 16 amino acids. The CDR3 spells CASSSTPRGRAYEQYF. In DNA, the CDR3 is TGCGCCAGCAGCTCGACTCCTCGGGGAAGGGCCTACGAGCAGTACTTC.

The chain combines TRBV10-2 with TRBJ1-2; TRBD1 is a possible D gene (6 bases). With 6 bases removed from V and 4 bases from J, the gap between germline ends came to 12 bases. The CDR3 is 13 amino acids. CDR1 WSHSY and CDR2 SAAADI come from the germline V gene. The CDR3 is CASSGTFSYGYTF. CDR3 sequence (DNA): TGCGCCAGCAGCGGGACATTTTCCTATGGCTACACCTTC.

V usage is TRBV5-1 and J usage is TRBJ2-5, with TRBD2 identical over 11 bases. The junction had 12 bases not matched to a gene; V was cut back by 3 bases and J by 5 bases. CDR3 length equals 17 residues. Germline V gene sequence: CDR1 SGHRS, CDR2 YFSETQ. CDR3 nucleotide sequence: TGCGCCAGCAGCTGGGGGGGAACTAGCGGGAGTCAGGAGACCCAGTACTTC. Translating it yields CASSWGGTSGSQETQYF.

Here the CDR3 reads CASRLQGNYGYTF. CDR3 nucleotides: TGTGCCAGTAGGCTACAGGGGAACTATGGCTACACCTTC. This sequence joins TRBV19 and TRBJ1-2; 7 bases map to TRBD1. CDR1 LNHDA and CDR2 SQIVND come from the germline V gene (reference sequence). CDR3 length equals 13 residues. With V trimmed by 6 bases and J by 2 bases, 3 bases remained unmatched.

The genes are TRBV18 and TRBJ2-7; perhaps TRBD2 as D (5 bases). Germline CDR1 reads KGHSH; CDR2 reads LQKENI. CDR3 length: 13 amino acids. Trimming cost V 3 bases and J 8 bases, with 14 bases left between them. CDR3 nucleotide sequence: TGTGCCAGCTCACCCTCCGGGGATGGGCAGCAGTACTTC. Translation: CASSPSGDGQQYF.

V is TRBV6-5 and J is TRBJ2-4; D is uncertain. Per germline, CDR1 MNHEY and CDR2 SVGAGI. CDR3 length equals 13 residues. The V and J ends lost 6 bases and 0 bases respectively, with 6 bases between them. The chain's CDR3 is CASRLPAKNIQYF. In DNA form, the CDR3 reads TGTGCCAGCAGACTGCCAGCCAAAAACATTCAGTACTTC.